This paragraph reports one T cell receptor beta chain. Antigen: not known. Using its own MiXCR run on the 5' RACE reads, TCRdb lists one record per CDR3 protein. The sample lists 500,000 to 650,000 distinct CDR3 sequences, 10% to 15% occurring once. The data belong to a study of T cells after yellow fever vaccination. About the research overall: Preparation used SMART-Seq v4 Ultra Low Input for the low-cell-number fractions.

Points from the study as a whole: Highly abundant clonotypes carried over from the bulk population could end up in FACS-sorted repertoires as contaminants. Reappearing after the booster were most of the clones from primary vaccination (around 95% CD4, about 88% CD8).

This TCR was sampled from a young man who received the YFV17D yellow fever vaccine. The sample was PBMCs, taken on the day of the yellow fever booster vaccination.

The CDR3 bases are TGCAGTGCTCCTGGACACGGCGGGCAGACCCAGTACTTC. Amino acids: CSAPGHGGQTQYF. The chain employs TRBV20-1 and TRBJ2-5; D is possibly TRBD1 or TRBD2 (5 bases each). Trimming took 5 bases from V and 6 from J, leaving 16 bases between them. This CDR3 is 13 amino acids long. The germline V gene has CDR1 DFQATT and CDR2 SNEGSKA (reference sequence).